The clone carrying this TCR beta chain has more than one count but fewer than ten. CDR1 and CDR2 from the germline V gene are SGHVS and FNYEAQ. The CDR3 spans 14 residues. V lost 0 bases and J lost 7, with 7 bases in between. The sample is drawn from a study of T cells after yellow fever vaccination. TCRdb re-analysed the 5' RACE reads in MiXCR, keeping a single row per CDR3 protein. Among 450,000 to 550,000 distinct CDR3 sequences, around a fifth were seen once, and the ten largest hold approximately 15%. The sequence was collected from a man between 18 and 29 years old who received the YFV17D yellow fever vaccine. V and J are TRBV7-6 and TRBJ1-6; maybe TRBD1 (5 bases). Sample: PBMCs, taken roughly 20 days after the first yellow fever vaccination. The CDR3 sequence is CASSLARDNSPLHF. CDR3 nucleotides: TGTGCCAGCAGCTTAGCCAGGGACAATTCACCCCTCCACTTT.